This note documents a single T cell receptor (beta chain) sequence. The data belong to a study of blood T cells in healthy people across ages. PCR was performed a second time for 7 to 11 cycles using a sample-barcoded 5' primer and a J-beta primer mix. A single record per CDR3 protein comes from TCRdb applying MiXCR to the 5' RACE reads. The sample shows roughly 680,000 distinct CDR3 sequences, around 50% of them seen only once. The sequence was collected from a woman aged 80 or over in good health. The sequenced sample was blood.

In nucleotides, the CDR3 is TGCGCCAGCAGCCACCTACAGCCTACAGATACGCAGTATTTT. Its protein product is CASSHLQPTDTQYF. The chain carries TRBV4-3 and TRBJ2-3; no definite D call. CDR3 length equals 14 residues. The germline gives CDR1 LGHNA, CDR2 YSLEER. The V end lost 3 bases, the J end lost 3 bases, and 10 bases lay between the germline ends.